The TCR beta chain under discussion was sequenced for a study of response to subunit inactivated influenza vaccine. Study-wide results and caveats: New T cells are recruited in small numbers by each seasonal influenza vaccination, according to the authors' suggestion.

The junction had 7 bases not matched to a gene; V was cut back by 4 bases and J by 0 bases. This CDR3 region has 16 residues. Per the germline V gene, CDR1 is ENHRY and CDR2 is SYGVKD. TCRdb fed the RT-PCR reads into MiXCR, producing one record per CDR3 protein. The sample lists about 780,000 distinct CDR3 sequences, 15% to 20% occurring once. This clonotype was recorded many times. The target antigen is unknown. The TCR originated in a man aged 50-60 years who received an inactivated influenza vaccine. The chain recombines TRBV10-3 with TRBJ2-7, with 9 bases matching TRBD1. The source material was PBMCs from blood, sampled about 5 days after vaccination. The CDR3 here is CAISGRDRESSYEQYF. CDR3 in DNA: TGTGCCATCAGTGGCCGGGACAGGGAGAGCTCCTACGAGCAGTACTTC.